These T cell receptor beta chains were read from a single sample in a study of cytomegalovirus exposure and HLA in healthy donors. Clones were sequenced by immunoSEQ multiplex PCR, and TCRdb holds only the in-frame ones, with some missing. Of roughly 200,000 clones listed, 83% are singletons. The sample comprised PBMCs. The origin of the receptors is a man aged 35 to 55 in good health and CMV-seropositive. CDR3s include the opening cysteine and the closing phenylalanine or tryptophan.

cdr3_aa v_call
CASTWSLLGRESNQPQHF TRBV19
CASSPGAGREVRTGELFF TRBV5-6
CASSLYRGTNYGYTF TRBV7-2
CASSMKVWQGGYGYTF TRBV19
CASSPYLGTNYEQYF TRBV7-6
CASSSQGSAEAFF TRBV7-9
CASSPLGLAGGYEQYF TRBV18
CASSGSLAGDTGELFF TRBV9
CASSAGQGARDIQYF TRBV7-3
CSAEGYEQYF TRBV20-1
CASSDSRGQGGNEQFF TRBV6-4
CASSGRTGIPDTQYF TRBV9
CASSSLMSENEQFF TRBV7-9
CASSLRDRPPYEQYF TRBV14
CATSRGGYNEQFF TRBV15
CASSQADRDSSYGYTF TRBV4-2
CASSETNSYEQYF TRBV28
CASSPGTVSTDTQYF TRBV5-1
CASSHSNTEQFF TRBV7-8
CASSPTTSGGSDTQYF TRBV7-9
CAWSVGPYEQYF TRBV30
CASSSVDSTGELFF TRBV7-9
CASSDRGPSANEQFF TRBV27
CASSFGTGDQETQYF TRBV7-9
CASSLVHRAQRYNEQFF TRBV7-9
CAWSRSYNEQFF TRBV30
CASSPRDRPNYGYTF TRBV28
CASSPEFGANVLTF TRBV7-7
CASSLGGTQETQYF TRBV5-4
CASSSTQGAVHEQYF TRBV11-2